The 2 T cell receptor beta chains presented below share a single source sample, sequenced in a study of shared clonotypes between healthy human individuals. Generated by immunoSEQ multiplex PCR, the TCRdb table keeps only in-frame clones and is missing some. This sample has 1,500,000 or so clones, with more than 95% found just once. What was sequenced was naive CD4+ T cells sorted from blood. Noted subset: CD45RA+ positively selected. These receptors all come from a man younger than 45 in good health.

The gene calls are TRBV14 and TRBJ1-4; the D gene is possibly TRBD1 (5 bases). Trimming took off 6 bases at V and 5 bases at J, with 13 bases between the two ends. CDR1 and CDR2 from the germline V gene are SGHDN and FVKESK. This CDR3 spans 14 amino acids. In DNA, the CDR3 is TGTGCCAGCAGTCGCCCGGGACTCAATGAAAAACTGTTTTTT. Translated: CASSRPGLNEKLFF. The entire variable domain, with the rest obtained from reference TRBV14 and TRBJ1-4, is as follows: EAGVTQFPSHSVIEKGQTVTLRCDPISGHDNLYWYRRVMGKEIKFLLHFVKESKQDESGMPNNRFLAERTGGTYSTLKVQPAELEDSGVYFCASSRPGLNEKLFFGSGTQLSVL.

The genes are TRBV6-1 and TRBJ1-5, with 10 bases identical to TRBD1. In germline, CDR1 is MNHNS, CDR2 SASEGT. The CDR3 totals 14 residues. V trimming: 6 bases; J trimming: 6 bases; junction bases outside the gene matches: 5. CDR3 nucleotides: TGTGCCAGCAGGGGGACAGGGGATAGTCAGCCCCAGCATTTT. It codes for CASRGTGDSQPQHF.